This T cell receptor beta chain is from a study of blood T cell repertoires in COVID-19. This clone was counted a few times. Sequenced by immunoSEQ multiplex PCR; TCRdb stores in-frame clones only, minus some. The sample records 25,000 to 35,000 clones, 78% being singletons. V gave up 5 bases and J gave up 6 bases; unmatched junction bases: 11. Looked up from germline, CDR1 is MNHEY and CDR2 is SVGEGT. CDR3 size: 16 residues. The TCR comes from an elderly man with acute or convalescent COVID-19. The chain is built from TRBV6-2 or TRBV6-3 and TRBJ1-5; 9 bases align to TRBD1. Sequencing was performed on peripheral blood. The CDR3 loop is CASSPSGQGGIQPQHF. Here the CDR3 DNA reads TGTGCCAGCAGTCCCTCGGGACAGGGAGGTATTCAGCCCCAGCATTTT.